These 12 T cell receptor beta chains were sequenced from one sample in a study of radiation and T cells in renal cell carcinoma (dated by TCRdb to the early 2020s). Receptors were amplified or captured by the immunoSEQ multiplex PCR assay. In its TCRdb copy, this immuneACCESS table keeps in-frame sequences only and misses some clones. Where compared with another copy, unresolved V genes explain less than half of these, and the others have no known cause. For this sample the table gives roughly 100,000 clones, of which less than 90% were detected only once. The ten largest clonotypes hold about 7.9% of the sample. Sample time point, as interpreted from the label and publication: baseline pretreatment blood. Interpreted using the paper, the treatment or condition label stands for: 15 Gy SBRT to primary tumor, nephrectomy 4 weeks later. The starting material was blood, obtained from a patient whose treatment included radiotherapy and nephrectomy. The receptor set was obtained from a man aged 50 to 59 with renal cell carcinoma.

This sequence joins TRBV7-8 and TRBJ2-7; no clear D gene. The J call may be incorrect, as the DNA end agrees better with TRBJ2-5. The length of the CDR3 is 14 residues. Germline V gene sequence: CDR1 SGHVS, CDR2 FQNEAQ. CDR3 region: CASSLLWAEETQYF. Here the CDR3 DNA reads TGTGCCAGCAGCTTACTGTGGGCCGAAGAGACCCAGTACTTC.

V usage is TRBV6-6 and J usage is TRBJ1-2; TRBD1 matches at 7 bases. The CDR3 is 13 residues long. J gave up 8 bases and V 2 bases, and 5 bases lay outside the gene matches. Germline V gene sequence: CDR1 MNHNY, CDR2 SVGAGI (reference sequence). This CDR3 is CASSYDQGQGYTF. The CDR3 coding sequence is TGTGCCAGCAGTTACGATCAGGGACAGGGCTACACCTTC.

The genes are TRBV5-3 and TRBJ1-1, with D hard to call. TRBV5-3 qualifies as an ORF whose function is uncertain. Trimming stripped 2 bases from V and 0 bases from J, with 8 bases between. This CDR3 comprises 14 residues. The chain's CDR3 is CARSFPQMNTEAFF. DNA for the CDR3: TGTGCCAGAAGCTTTCCGCAAATGAACACTGAAGCTTTCTTT.

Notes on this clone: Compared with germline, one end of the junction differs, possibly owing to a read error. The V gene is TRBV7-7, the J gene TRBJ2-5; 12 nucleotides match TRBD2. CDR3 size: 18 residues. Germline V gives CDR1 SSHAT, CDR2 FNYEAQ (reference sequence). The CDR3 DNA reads TGTGCTAGCAGCCTGACGATGACTAGCGGGGGCGACGGGGAGACCCAGTACTTC. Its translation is CASSLTMTSGGDGETQYF.

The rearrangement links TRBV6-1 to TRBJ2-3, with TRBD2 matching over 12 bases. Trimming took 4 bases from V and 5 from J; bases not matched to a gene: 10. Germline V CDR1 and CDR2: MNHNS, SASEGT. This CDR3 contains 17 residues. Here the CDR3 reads CASSGRLAGDRVDTQYF. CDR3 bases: TGTGCCAGCAGTGGGAGACTAGCGGGAGACCGAGTAGATACGCAGTATTTT.

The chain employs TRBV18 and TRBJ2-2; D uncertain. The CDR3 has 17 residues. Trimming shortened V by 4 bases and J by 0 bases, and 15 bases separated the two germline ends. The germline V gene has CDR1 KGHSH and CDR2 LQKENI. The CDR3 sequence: CASSLPSDSANTGELFF. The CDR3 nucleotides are TGTGCCAGCTCACTTCCCTCAGATTCCGCGAACACCGGGGAGCTGTTTTTT.

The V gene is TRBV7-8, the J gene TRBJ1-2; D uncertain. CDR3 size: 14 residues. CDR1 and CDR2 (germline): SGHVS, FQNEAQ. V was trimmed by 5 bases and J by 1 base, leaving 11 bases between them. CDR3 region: CASSPQTYNYGYTF. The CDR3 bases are TGTGCCAGCAGCCCACAGACTTATAACTATGGCTACACCTTC.

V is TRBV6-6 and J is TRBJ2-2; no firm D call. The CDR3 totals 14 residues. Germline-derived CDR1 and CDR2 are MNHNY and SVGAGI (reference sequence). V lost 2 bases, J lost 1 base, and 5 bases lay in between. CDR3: CASSYGVNTGELFF. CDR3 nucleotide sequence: TGTGCCAGCAGTTACGGAGTGAACACCGGGGAGCTGTTTTTT.

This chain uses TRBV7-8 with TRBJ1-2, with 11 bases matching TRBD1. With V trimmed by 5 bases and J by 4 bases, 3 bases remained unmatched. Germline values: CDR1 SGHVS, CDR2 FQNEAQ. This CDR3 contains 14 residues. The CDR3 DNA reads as TGTGCCAGCAGCGCCGGACAGGGGGCCTATGGCTACACCTTC. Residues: CASSAGQGAYGYTF.

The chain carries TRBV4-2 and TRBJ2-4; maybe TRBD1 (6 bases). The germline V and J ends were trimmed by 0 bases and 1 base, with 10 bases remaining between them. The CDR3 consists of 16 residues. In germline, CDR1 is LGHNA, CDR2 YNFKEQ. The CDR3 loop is CASSQDGGFAKNIQYF. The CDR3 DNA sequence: TGTGCCAGCAGCCAAGATGGGGGCTTCGCCAAAAACATTCAGTACTTC.

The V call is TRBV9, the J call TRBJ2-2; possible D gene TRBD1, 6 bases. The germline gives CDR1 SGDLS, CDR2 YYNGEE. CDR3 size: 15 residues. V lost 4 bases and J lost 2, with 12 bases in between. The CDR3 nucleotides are TGTGCCAGCAGCACACGGGACATTAACACCGGGGAGCTGTTTTTT. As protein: CASSTRDINTGELFF.

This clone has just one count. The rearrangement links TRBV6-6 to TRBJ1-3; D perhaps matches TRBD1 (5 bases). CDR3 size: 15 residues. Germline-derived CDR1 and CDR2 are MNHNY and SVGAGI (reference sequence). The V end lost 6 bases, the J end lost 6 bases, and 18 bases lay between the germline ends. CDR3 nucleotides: TGTGCCAGCAGGGAGAGGGACTTCGGCGCAAACACCATATATTTT. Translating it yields CASRERDFGANTIYF.